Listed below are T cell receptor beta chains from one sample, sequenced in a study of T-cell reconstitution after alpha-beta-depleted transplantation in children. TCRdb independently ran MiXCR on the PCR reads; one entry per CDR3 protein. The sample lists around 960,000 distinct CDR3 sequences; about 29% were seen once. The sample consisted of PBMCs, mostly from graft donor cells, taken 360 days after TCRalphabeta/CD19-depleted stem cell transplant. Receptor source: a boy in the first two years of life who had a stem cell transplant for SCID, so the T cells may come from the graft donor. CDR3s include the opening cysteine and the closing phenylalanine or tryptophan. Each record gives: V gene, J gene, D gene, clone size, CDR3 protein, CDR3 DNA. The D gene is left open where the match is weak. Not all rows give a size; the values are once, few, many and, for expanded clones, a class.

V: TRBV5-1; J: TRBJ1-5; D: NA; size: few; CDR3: CASSLGDPLSSANQPQHF; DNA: TGCGCCAGCAGCTTGGGGGACCCGTTGTCCTCCGCCAATCAGCCCCAGCATTTT
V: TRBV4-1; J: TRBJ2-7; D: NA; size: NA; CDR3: CASSPTSSAYEQYF; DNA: TGCGCCAGCAGCCCGACTAGTTCAGCCTACGAGCAGTACTTC
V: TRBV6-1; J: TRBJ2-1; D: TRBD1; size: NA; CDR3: CASRPRQGGYNEQFF; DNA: TGTGCGAGCAGGCCCCGACAGGGCGGCTACAATGAGCAGTTCTTC
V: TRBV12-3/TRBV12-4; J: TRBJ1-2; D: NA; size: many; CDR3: CASSLDIYGYTF; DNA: TGTGCCAGCAGTTTAGATATCTATGGCTACACCTTC
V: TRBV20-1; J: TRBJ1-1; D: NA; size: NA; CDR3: CSATDAGEGTEAFF; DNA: TGCAGTGCCACAGACGCGGGCGAGGGCACTGAAGCTTTCTTT
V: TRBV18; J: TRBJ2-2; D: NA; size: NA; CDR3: CASSPRGREWAGELFF; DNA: TGTGCCAGCTCACCACGTGGCCGGGAATGGGCCGGGGAGCTGTTTTTT
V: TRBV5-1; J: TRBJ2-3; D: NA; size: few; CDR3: CASSIDRFPEDTQYF; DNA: TGCGCCAGCAGTATAGACAGGTTCCCCGAGGATACGCAGTATTTT
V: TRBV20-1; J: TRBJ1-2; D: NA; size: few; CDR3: CSVPHSGLWGYTF; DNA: TGCAGTGTCCCCCATTCGGGGCTCTGGGGCTACACCTTC
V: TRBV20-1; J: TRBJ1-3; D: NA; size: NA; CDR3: CSARDFWGGNTIYF; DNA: TGCAGTGCTAGAGATTTCTGGGGAGGAAACACCATATATTTT
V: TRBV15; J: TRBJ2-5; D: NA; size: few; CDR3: CATSRDPGGQETQYF; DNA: TGTGCCACCAGCAGAGATCCCGGGGGCCAAGAGACCCAGTACTTC
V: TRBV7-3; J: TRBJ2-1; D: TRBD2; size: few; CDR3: CASSPGTSGAYNEQFF; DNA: TGTGCCAGCAGCCCCGGGACTAGCGGTGCCTACAATGAGCAGTTCTTC
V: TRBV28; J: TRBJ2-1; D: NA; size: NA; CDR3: CASSEGGGNEQFF; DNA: TGTGCCAGCAGTGAGGGGGGGGGCAATGAGCAGTTCTTC
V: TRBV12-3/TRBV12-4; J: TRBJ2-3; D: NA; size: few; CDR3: CASSLTWPRGDTDTQYF; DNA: TGTGCCAGCAGTTTAACGTGGCCGAGAGGGGACACAGATACGCAGTATTTT
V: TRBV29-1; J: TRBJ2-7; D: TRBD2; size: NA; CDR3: CSVDKLAGGEQYF; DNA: TGCAGCGTTGATAAACTAGCGGGCGGGGAGCAGTACTTC
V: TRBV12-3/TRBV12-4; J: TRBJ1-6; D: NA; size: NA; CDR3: CASSSDGGSYNSPLHF; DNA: TGTGCCAGCAGTTCCGACGGGGGCTCCTATAATTCACCCCTCCACTTT
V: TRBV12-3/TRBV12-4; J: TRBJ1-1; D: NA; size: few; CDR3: CASSLLQGLNTEAFF; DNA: TGTGCCAGCAGTCTCCTACAGGGCCTGAACACTGAAGCTTTCTTT
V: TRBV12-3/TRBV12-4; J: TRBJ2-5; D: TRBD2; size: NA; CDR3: CASTPGTSGKTQYF; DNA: TGTGCCAGCACCCCCGGGACTAGCGGGAAGACCCAGTACTTC
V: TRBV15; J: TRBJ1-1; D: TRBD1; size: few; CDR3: CATSRDGQGAF; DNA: TGTGCCACCAGCAGAGATGGACAGGGGGCGTTT
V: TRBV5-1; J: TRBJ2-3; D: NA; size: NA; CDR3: CATSTGTDTQYF; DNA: TGCGCCACCTCAACGGGCACAGATACGCAGTATTTT
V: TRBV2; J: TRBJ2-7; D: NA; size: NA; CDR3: CASSERITGNYEQYF; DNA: TGTGCCAGCAGTGAACGTATTACGGGGAACTACGAGCAGTACTTC
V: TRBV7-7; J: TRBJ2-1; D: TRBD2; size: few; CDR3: CASSLIRFGGGYEQFF; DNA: TGTGCCAGCAGCTTAATTCGGTTTGGCGGGGGGTATGAGCAGTTCTTC
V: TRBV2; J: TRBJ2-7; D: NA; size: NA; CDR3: CASSVFQVETYEQYF; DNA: TGTGCCAGCAGTGTATTCCAGGTGGAAACCTACGAGCAGTACTTC
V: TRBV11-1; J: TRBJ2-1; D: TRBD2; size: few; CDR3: CASSLALAGGSEQFF; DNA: TGTGCCAGCAGCTTAGCACTAGCGGGGGGGAGTGAGCAGTTCTTC
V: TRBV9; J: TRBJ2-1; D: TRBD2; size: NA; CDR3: CASSVGTSVNEQFF; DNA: TGTGCCAGCAGCGTAGGAACTAGCGTCAATGAGCAGTTCTTC
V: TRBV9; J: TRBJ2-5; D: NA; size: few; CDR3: CASSVGGVQETQYF; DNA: TGTGCCAGCAGCGTAGGTGGTGTCCAAGAGACCCAGTACTTC
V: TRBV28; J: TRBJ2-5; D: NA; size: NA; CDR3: CASSFIWEETQYF; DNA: TGTGCCAGCAGTTTTATATGGGAAGAGACCCAGTACTTC
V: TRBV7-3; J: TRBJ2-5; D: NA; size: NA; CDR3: CASSPHREETQYF; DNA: TGTGCCAGCAGCCCCCACAGGGAAGAGACCCAGTACTTC
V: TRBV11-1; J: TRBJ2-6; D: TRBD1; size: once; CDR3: CASSLAQGTGSTGANVLTF; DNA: TGTGCCAGCAGCTTAGCGCAGGGGACAGGAAGCACCGGGGCCAACGTCCTGACTTTC
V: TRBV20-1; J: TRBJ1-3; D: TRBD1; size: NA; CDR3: CSAGPPGGSGNTIYF; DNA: TGCAGTGCTGGCCCCCCAGGGGGATCTGGAAACACCATATATTTT
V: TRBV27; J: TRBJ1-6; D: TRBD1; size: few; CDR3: CASGGTVNSPLHF; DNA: TGTGCCAGCGGCGGGACAGTGAATTCACCCCTCCACTTT
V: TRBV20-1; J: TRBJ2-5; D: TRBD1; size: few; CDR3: CSAREDRGETQYF; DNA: TGCAGTGCTAGAGAGGACAGGGGCGAGACCCAGTACTTC
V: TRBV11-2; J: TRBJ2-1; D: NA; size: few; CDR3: CASSSLRDRPYNEQFF; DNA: TGTGCCAGCAGCTCACTCAGGGATCGTCCCTACAATGAGCAGTTCTTC
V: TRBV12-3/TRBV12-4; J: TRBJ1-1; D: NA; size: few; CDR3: CASRPLGPEAFF; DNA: TGTGCCAGCAGGCCTTTGGGCCCTGAAGCTTTCTTT
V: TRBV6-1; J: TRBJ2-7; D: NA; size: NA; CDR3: CASSGDWSSYEQYF; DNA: TGTGCCAGCAGTGGGGACTGGAGCTCCTACGAGCAGTACTTC
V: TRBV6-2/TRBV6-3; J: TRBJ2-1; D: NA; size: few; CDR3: CASSYSRTGIEQFF; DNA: TGTGCCAGCAGTTACTCCAGGACCGGGATCGAGCAGTTCTTC
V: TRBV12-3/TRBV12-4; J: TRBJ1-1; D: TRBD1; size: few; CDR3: CASSPSEGAGSTEAFF; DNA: TGTGCCAGCAGCCCGTCTGAGGGGGCGGGCAGCACTGAAGCTTTCTTT
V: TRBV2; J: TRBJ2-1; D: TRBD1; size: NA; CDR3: CASSEGDSYYEQFF; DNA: TGTGCCAGCAGTGAGGGGGACAGTTACTATGAGCAGTTCTTC
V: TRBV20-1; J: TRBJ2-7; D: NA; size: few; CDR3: CSASRQGFSYEQYF; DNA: TGCAGTGCTAGCCGCCAGGGATTTTCCTACGAGCAGTACTTC
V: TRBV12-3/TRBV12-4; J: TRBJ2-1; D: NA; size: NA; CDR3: CASSRAGPPQGNEQFF; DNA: TGTGCCAGCAGTCGAGCCGGGCCCCCTCAGGGAAATGAGCAGTTCTTC
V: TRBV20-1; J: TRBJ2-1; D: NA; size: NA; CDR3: CSARDTGGTVQYNEQFF; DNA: TGCAGTGCTAGAGATACTGGGGGGACTGTACAGTACAATGAGCAGTTCTTC
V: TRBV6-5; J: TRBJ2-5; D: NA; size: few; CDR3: CASSYSPGARETQYF; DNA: TGTGCCAGCAGTTACTCGCCAGGGGCGCGAGAGACCCAGTACTTC
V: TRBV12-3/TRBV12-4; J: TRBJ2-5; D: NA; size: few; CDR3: CASSLGYGIETQYF; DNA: TGTGCCAGCAGTTTAGGGTACGGAATAGAGACCCAGTACTTC
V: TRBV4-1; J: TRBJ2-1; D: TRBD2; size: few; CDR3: CASSPRGGPLSNEQFF; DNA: TGCGCCAGCAGCCCGCGGGGGGGCCCCCTTAGCAATGAGCAGTTCTTC
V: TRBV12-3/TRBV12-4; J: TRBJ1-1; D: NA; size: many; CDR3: CASSLIRNTEAFF; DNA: TGTGCCAGCAGCTTAATAAGGAACACTGAAGCTTTCTTT
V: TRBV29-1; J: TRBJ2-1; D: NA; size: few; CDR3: CSVEGGDRYNEQFF; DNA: TGCAGCGTTGAGGGAGGGGACAGGTACAATGAGCAGTTCTTC
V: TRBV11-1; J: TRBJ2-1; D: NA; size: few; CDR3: CASSFWDGRYNEQFF; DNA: TGTGCCAGCAGCTTTTGGGACGGGAGATACAATGAGCAGTTCTTC
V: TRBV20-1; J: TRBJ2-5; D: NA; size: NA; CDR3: CSATIAQETQYF; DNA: TGCAGTGCCACCATCGCCCAAGAGACCCAGTACTTC
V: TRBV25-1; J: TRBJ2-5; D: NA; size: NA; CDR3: CASSRSTSSTTETQYF; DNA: TGTGCCAGCAGTAGAAGCACTAGTTCGACAACCGAGACCCAGTACTTC
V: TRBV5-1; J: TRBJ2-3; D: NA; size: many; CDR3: CASTPGGSTDTQYF; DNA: TGCGCCAGCACCCCCGGCGGTAGCACAGATACGCAGTATTTT
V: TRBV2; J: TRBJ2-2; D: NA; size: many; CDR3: CASSVTSNTGELFF; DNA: TGTGCCAGCAGTGTGACATCGAACACCGGGGAGCTGTTTTTT
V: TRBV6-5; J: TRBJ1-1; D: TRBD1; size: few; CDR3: CASSYGAGGNTEAFF; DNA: TGTGCCAGCAGTTACGGGGCAGGGGGCAACACTGAAGCTTTCTTT
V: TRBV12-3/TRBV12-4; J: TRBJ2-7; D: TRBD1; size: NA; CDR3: CASTHKVTGVLNEQYF; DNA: TGTGCCAGCACTCATAAGGTGACAGGGGTCCTCAACGAGCAGTACTTC
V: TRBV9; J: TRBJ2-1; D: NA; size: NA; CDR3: CASSVVGRPEKQFF; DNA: TGTGCCAGCAGCGTAGTCGGACGGCCCGAGAAGCAGTTCTTC
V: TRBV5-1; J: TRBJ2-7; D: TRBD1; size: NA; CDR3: CASGTEISEQYF; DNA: TGCGCCAGCGGGACAGAGATCTCCGAGCAGTACTTC
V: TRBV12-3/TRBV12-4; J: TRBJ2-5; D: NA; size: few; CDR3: CASSFVSNSQETQYF; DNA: TGTGCCAGCAGTTTTGTGAGTAACAGCCAAGAGACCCAGTACTTC
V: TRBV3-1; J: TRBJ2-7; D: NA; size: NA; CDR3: CASSAREGKYEQYF; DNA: TGTGCCAGCAGCGCGAGGGAAGGGAAGTACGAGCAGTACTTC
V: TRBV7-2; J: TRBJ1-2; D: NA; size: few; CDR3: CASSLSPPQGSYGYTF; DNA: TGTGCCAGCAGCTTATCCCCCCCACAGGGATCCTATGGCTACACCTTC
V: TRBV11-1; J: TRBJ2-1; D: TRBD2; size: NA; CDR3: CASSLGAGGYYNEQFF; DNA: TGTGCCAGCAGCTTGGGAGCGGGGGGATACTACAATGAGCAGTTCTTC
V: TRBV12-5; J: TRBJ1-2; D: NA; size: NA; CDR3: CASGLDLGATF; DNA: TGTGCTAGTGGTTTGGACCTCGGGGCCACCTTC